Listed here are 25 T cell receptor beta chains from one sample, sequenced in a study of blood T cell repertoires in COVID-19 (dated by TCRdb to 2018 to 2020). Libraries were constructed by the immunoSEQ multiplex PCR assay. TCRdb took over this immuneACCESS table, retaining in-frame rearrangements with V and J assigned. Such tables are incomplete; in checked studies, under half of the missing clones stem from an unresolved V gene, and the remainder is unexplained. The sample table holds some 400,000 clones, of which 81% were seen once. Roughly 1.1% of the sample is taken by the ten largest. Material for sequencing was peripheral blood. Source of these receptors: a human donor with acute or convalescent COVID-19. The donor label of this sample is uncertain.

This clone showed up just a few times. The chain employs TRBV5-1 and TRBJ2-2; 11 bases align to TRBD2. CDR3 length equals 16 residues. Germline V lookup: CDR1 SGHRS, CDR2 YFSETQ. The V and J ends lost 4 bases and 4 bases, in that order; junction bases with no gene match: 6. The CDR3 region has the DNA TGCGCCAGCAGCGATAGCGGGGGGGCGATCACCGGGGAGCTGTTTTTT. Translated: CASSDSGGAITGELFF.

The CDR3 loop reads CASSFNRNTEAFF. DNA of the CDR3: TGTGCCAGCAGCTTTAACAGAAACACTGAAGCTTTCTTT. The chain links TRBV7-9 to TRBJ1-1; D is uncertain. CDR1 is SEHNR and CDR2 is FQNEAQ in the germline V gene (reference sequence). Trimming stripped 3 bases from V and 2 bases from J, with 7 bases between. This CDR3 is 13 amino acids long.

This clone was seen a few times. The J gene is TRBJ2-2, the V gene TRBV19; TRBD2 agrees at 7 bases. CDR1 LNHDA and CDR2 SQIVND come from the germline V gene (reference sequence). The ends lost 5 bases at V and 7 bases at J; junction bases unmatched: 16. The CDR3 totals 17 residues. The CDR3 spells CASSPTRWEGSGGELFF. Written as DNA, the CDR3 is TGTGCCAGTAGTCCCACCCGGTGGGAGGGTTCGGGCGGGGAGCTGTTTTTT.

This sequence joins TRBV6-1 and TRBJ2-2, with TRBD2 matching over 8 bases. V lost 1 base, J lost 6 bases, and 7 bases stayed unmatched. The CDR3 has 16 residues. CDR1 and CDR2 (germline): MNHNS, SASEGT. CDR3 sequence reads: CASSEVGGGFPGELFF. For the CDR3, the DNA is TGTGCCAGCAGTGAAGTTGGCGGGGGGTTTCCCGGGGAGCTGTTTTTT.

The chain is built from TRBV5-8 and TRBJ2-7, with 10 bases identical to TRBD1. Per the germline V gene, CDR1 is SGHTS and CDR2 is YDEGEE. V lost 3 bases to trimming and J lost 6 bases; unmatched junction nucleotides: 6. CDR3 length: 14 amino acids. Written as DNA, the CDR3 is TGTGCCAGCAGCTGGGGACAGGGGTCAGGCGAGCAGTACTTC. It encodes CASSWGQGSGEQYF.

This clone was seen once. This chain uses TRBV6-5 with TRBJ1-5, with 8 bases fitting TRBD1. CDR3 size: 14 residues. V dropped 7 bases and J dropped 4; count of bases not matched to a gene: 6. Germline CDR1 MNHEY, CDR2 SVGAGI. The CDR3 DNA sequence: TGTGCCAGCAACCAGGACAGGGTAAATCAGCCCCAGCATTTT. Its translation: CASNQDRVNQPQHF.

The V call is TRBV6-1, the J call TRBJ1-4; 8 bases are a match to TRBD1. The CDR3 contains 14 residues. Germline V gene lookup returns CDR1 MNHNS and CDR2 SASEGT. The ends lost 2 bases at V and 7 bases at J; junction bases unmatched: 3. Here the CDR3 reads CASSERQGIEKLFF. CDR3 in DNA: TGTGCCAGCAGTGAAAGACAGGGGATTGAAAAACTGTTTTTT.

The V call is TRBV6-5, the J call TRBJ2-7; the D gene is possibly TRBD1 (5 bases). CDR3 size: 13 residues. V lost 6 bases and J 4 bases, leaving 13 bases between the germline ends. CDR1 is MNHEY, CDR2 SVGAGI, per germline. CDR3 region: CASRKGRIYEQYF. Here the CDR3 DNA reads TGTGCCAGCAGGAAGGGGCGGATATACGAGCAGTACTTC.

This CDR3 is CASSFLRQNTEAFF. The CDR3 DNA sequence: TGTGCCAGCAGCTTCCTAAGACAGAACACTGAAGCTTTCTTT. The V call is TRBV7-2, the J call TRBJ1-1; no reliable D call. Trimming shortened V by 3 bases and J by 1 base, and 9 bases separated the two germline ends. The CDR3 spans 14 residues. CDR1 and CDR2 from the germline V gene are SGHTA and FQGNSA.

This clone was observed a few times. V gene TRBV18 combines with J gene TRBJ1-1, with 8 bases matching TRBD1. V was pared by 5 bases and J by 8 bases, with 4 bases of the junction left unmatched. The CDR3 covers 12 residues. Germline loops: CDR1 KGHSH, CDR2 LQKENI. In DNA, the CDR3 is TGTGCCAGCTCAGGGACAGGCACCGAAGCTTTCTTT. It codes for CASSGTGTEAFF.

This clone was detected a few times. The chain couples TRBV7-2 to TRBJ2-7, with D uncertain. The CDR3 covers 14 residues. CDR1 SGHTA and CDR2 FQGNSA come from the germline V gene. Between the trimmed V and J ends, which lost 0 bases and 0 bases, there was a span of 6 bases. The CDR3: CASSLAISSYEQYF. As DNA, the CDR3 is TGTGCCAGCAGCTTAGCGATTAGCTCCTACGAGCAGTACTTC. Supplemented by reference TRBV7-2 and TRBJ2-7, the full variable domain reads GAGVSQSPSNKVTEKGKDVELRCDPISGHTALYWYRQSLGQGLEFLIYFQGNSAPDKSGLPSDRFSAERTGGSVSTLTIQRTQQEDSAVYLCASSLAISSYEQYFGPGTRLTVT.

The chain employs TRBV19 and TRBJ2-1; D is possibly TRBD2 (5 bases). Germline CDR1 is LNHDA and CDR2 is SQIVND (reference sequence). Deletions cut 5 bases from V and 9 bases from J, with 17 bases between. The CDR3 covers 14 residues. The CDR3 sequence: CASSPLNGNSEQFF. CDR3 in DNA: TGTGCCAGTAGTCCGCTAAACGGGAATTCTGAGCAGTTCTTC.

The rearrangement joins TRBV3-1 (or the pseudogene TRBV3-2) to TRBJ2-1; 9 bases agree with TRBD1. The V and J ends lost 4 bases and 8 bases, in that order; junction bases with no gene match: 9. This CDR3 comprises 15 residues. Germline CDR1 and CDR2: LGHDT and YNNKEL (reference sequence). The CDR3 loop reads CASSRGQGTVHEQFF. In DNA, the CDR3 is TGTGCCAGCAGCCGAGGACAGGGGACGGTCCATGAGCAGTTCTTC.

The J gene is TRBJ1-2, the V gene TRBV6-5; unclear D gene. V lost 0 bases and J lost 4, with 15 bases in between. The CDR3 sequence is 16 residues long. Germline V gene sequence: CDR1 MNHEY, CDR2 SVGAGI. As DNA, the CDR3 is TGTGCCAGCAGTTACTCGTCTAGCAAGAAGATCTATGGCTACACCTTC. The encoded protein is CASSYSSSKKIYGYTF.

The gene calls are TRBV7-9 and TRBJ2-1; 13 bases map to TRBD2. This CDR3 spans 17 amino acids. Germline values: CDR1 SEHNR, CDR2 FQNEAQ (reference sequence). After removal of 5 bases from V and 8 bases from J, the junction contained 12 bases not matched to a gene. The CDR3 nucleotides read TGTGCCAGCAGCCCCCCCCGGACTAGCGGGAGTGCCGATGAGCAGTTCTTC. This gives the protein CASSPPRTSGSADEQFF.

The rearrangement joins TRBV19 to TRBJ1-5, with no clear D. V was clipped by 3 bases and J by 1 base, with 10 bases between them. The germline gives CDR1 LNHDA, CDR2 SQIVND (reference sequence). This CDR3 is built from 15 residues. CDR3 DNA sequence: TGTGCCAGTAGTATGAGGCGGGTAAGCAATCAGCCCCAGCATTTT. The encoded protein is CASSMRRVSNQPQHF.

This chain joins TRBV19 and TRBJ2-5, with 14 bases aligning to TRBD2. CDR1 is LNHDA, CDR2 SQIVND, per germline (reference sequence). The V and J ends lost 4 bases and 7 bases, in that order; junction bases with no gene match: 8. The CDR3 is 16 residues long. The CDR3 is CASSTGTSGRTGTQYF. The CDR3, as DNA: TGTGCCAGTAGTACCGGGACTAGCGGGAGAACCGGGACCCAGTACTTC. The variable domain in full, completed from reference TRBV19 and TRBJ2-5, reads DGGITQSPKYLFRKEGQNVTLSCEQNLNHDAMYWYRQDPGQGLRLIYYSQIVNDFQKGDIAEGYSVSREKKESFPLTVTSAQKNPTAFYLCASSTGTSGRTGTQYFGPGTRLLVL.

The chain is built from TRBV2 and TRBJ2-3; TRBD2 matches at 13 bases. CDR1 and CDR2 from the germline V gene are SNHLY and FYNNEI. The J segment lost 5 bases and the V segment lost 5 bases, leaving 1 base of the junction unmatched. The CDR3 is 14 residues long. The DNA of the CDR3 is TGTGCCAGCAGTCGACTAGCGGGGGGAGATACGCAGTATTTT. Amino acids: CASSRLAGGDTQYF. The variable domain in full, completed from reference TRBV2 and TRBJ2-3, reads EPEVTQTPSHQVTQMGQEVILRCVPISNHLYFYWYRQILGQKVEFLVSFYNNEISEKSEIFDDQFSVERPDGSNFTLKIRSTKLEDSAMYFCASSRLAGGDTQYFGPGTRLTVL.

There are a few counts of this clone. The V and J genes are TRBV5-4 and TRBJ1-1; 7 bases are shared with TRBD1. J gave up 3 bases and V 4 bases, and 9 bases lay outside the gene matches. The CDR3 consists of 15 residues. CDR1 is SGHNT, CDR2 YYREEE, per germline (reference sequence). In DNA form, the CDR3 reads TGTGCCAGCAGCCTACCGACAGGGCGTGACACTGAAGCTTTCTTT. Its protein product is CASSLPTGRDTEAFF.

The gene calls are TRBV30 and TRBJ1-1; 7 nucleotides match TRBD1. This CDR3 has 14 residues. The trim removed 3 bases at V and 2 bases at J, leaving 6 bases unmatched. Germline CDR1 reads GTSNPN; CDR2 reads SVGIG (reference sequence). The DNA for the CDR3 is TGTGCCTGGAGCCGGGACAGCCTTAACACTGAAGCTTTCTTT. It encodes CAWSRDSLNTEAFF. The variable domain in full, with the rest retrieved from reference TRBV30 and TRBJ1-1, is SQTIHQWPATLVQPVGSPLSLECTVEGTSNPNLYWYRQAAGRGLQLLFYSVGIGQISSEVPQNLSASRPQDRQFILSSKKLLLSDSGFYLCAWSRDSLNTEAFFGQGTRLTVV.

The chain carries TRBV4-2 and TRBJ2-3; 9 bases align to TRBD2. Germline values: CDR1 LGHNA, CDR2 YNFKEQ. The ends lost 2 bases at V and 2 bases at J; junction bases unmatched: 5. The CDR3 sequence is 16 residues long. The CDR3 DNA follows: TGTGCCAGCAGCCAATCGCTAGCGGGGTACACAGATACGCAGTATTTT. It translates to CASSQSLAGYTDTQYF.

The chain recombines TRBV7-9 with TRBJ1-4, with unresolved D. V lost 0 bases and J 7 bases, leaving 9 bases between the germline ends. The CDR3 runs 14 residues. Per germline, CDR1 SEHNR and CDR2 FQNEAQ (reference sequence). CDR3 amino acids: CASSLAVGGEKLFF. Here the CDR3 DNA reads TGTGCCAGCAGCTTAGCGGTCGGAGGTGAAAAACTGTTTTTT. Based on the CDR3 plus reference TRBV7-9 and TRBJ1-4, the full variable domain is DTGVSQNPRHKITKRGQNVTFRCDPISEHNRLYWYRQTLGQGPEFLTYFQNEAQLEKSRLLSDRFSAERPKGSFSTLEIQRTEQGDSAMYLCASSLAVGGEKLFFGSGTQLSVL.

This clone was seen more than once but under ten times. This chain links TRBV7-8 with TRBJ1-1; D possibly corresponds to TRBD1 (6 bases). V was cut by 2 bases and J by 1 base, with 14 bases left in between. The CDR3 is 16 residues long. Germline values: CDR1 SGHVS, CDR2 FQNEAQ. In nucleotides, the CDR3 is TGTGCCAGCAGCTTAAACAGGGCGGGCTCGAACACTGAAGCTTTCTTT. The encoded protein is CASSLNRAGSNTEAFF.

This chain joins TRBV6-5 and TRBJ1-1, with 7 bases matching TRBD1. With V trimmed by 9 bases and J by 3 bases, 7 bases remained unmatched. CDR1 and CDR2 from the germline V gene are MNHEY and SVGAGI. The CDR3 is 13 amino acids. CDR3 nucleotide sequence: TGTGCCAGTGACAGGGACGTTCACACTGAAGCTTTCTTT. It yields the protein CASDRDVHTEAFF.

J is TRBJ2-5 and V is TRBV2; the D gene is possibly TRBD2 (6 bases). The CDR3 length is 14 residues. Trimming took 10 bases from V and 1 from J, leaving 16 bases between them. Germline lookup yields CDR1 SNHLY and CDR2 FYNNEI. DNA of the CDR3: TGTGCCATCCCGACGGGGGAGGCCCAAGAGACCCAGTACTTC. Amino acid sequence: CAIPTGEAQETQYF.